This TCR beta chain was identified in a study of CD8 T cells in Susac syndrome. Trimming cost V 6 bases and J 6 bases, with 17 bases left between them. The CDR3 is 14 amino acids. The germline V gene has CDR1 SNHLY and CDR2 FYNNEI. The RNA input was about 0.5 to 1 ug, and it was reverse transcribed with random hexamers. MiXCR, run by TCRdb on the immunoSEQ multiplex PCR reads, gives a single entry per CDR3 protein. The data hold hundreds of thousands of distinct CDR3 sequences, with almost 97% observed a single time. The TCR sequence derives from a human donor with Susac syndrome. Material: CD4+ T cells from PBMCs. This chain uses TRBV2 with TRBJ2-5; perhaps TRBD2 as D (5 bases). The CDR3 is CASSSARIGKTQYF. CDR3 bases: TGTGCCAGCAGCAGTGCTAGGATCGGGAAGACCCAGTACTTC.